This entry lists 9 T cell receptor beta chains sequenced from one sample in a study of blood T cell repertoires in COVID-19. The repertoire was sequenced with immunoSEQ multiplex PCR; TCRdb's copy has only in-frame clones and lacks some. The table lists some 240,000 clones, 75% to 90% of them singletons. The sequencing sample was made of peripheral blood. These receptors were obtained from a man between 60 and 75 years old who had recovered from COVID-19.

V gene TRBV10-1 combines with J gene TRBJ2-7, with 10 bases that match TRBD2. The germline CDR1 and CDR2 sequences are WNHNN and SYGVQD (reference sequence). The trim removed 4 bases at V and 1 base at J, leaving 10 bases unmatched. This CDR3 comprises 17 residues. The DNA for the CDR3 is TGCGCCAGCAGTGTAGATGGGGGACTAGCGCCTTCCTACGAGCAGTACTTC. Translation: CASSVDGGLAPSYEQYF.

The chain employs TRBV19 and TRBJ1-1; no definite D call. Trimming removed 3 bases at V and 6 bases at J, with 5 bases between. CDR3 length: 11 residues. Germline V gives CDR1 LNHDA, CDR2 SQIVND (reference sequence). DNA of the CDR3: TGTGCCAGTAGTATCAATTCTGAAGCTTTCTTT. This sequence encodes CASSINSEAFF. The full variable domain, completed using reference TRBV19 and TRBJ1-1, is DGGITQSPKYLFRKEGQNVTLSCEQNLNHDAMYWYRQDPGQGLRLIYYSQIVNDFQKGDIAEGYSVSREKKESFPLTVTSAQKNPTAFYLCASSINSEAFFGQGTRLTVV.

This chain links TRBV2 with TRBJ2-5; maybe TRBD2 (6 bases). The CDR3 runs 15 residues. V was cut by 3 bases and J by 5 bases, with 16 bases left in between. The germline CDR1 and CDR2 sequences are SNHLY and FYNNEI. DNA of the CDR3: TGTGCCAGCAGTGATGGGGGGTGGTTGCGCGAGACCCAGTACTTC. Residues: CASSDGGWLRETQYF.

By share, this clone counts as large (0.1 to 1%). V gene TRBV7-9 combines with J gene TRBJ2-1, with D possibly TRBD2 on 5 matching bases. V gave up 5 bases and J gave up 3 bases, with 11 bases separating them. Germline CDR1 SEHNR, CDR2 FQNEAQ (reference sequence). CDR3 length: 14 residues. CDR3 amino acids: CASSPEGVYNEQFF. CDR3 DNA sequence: TGTGCCAGCAGCCCCGAGGGAGTCTACAATGAGCAGTTCTTC.

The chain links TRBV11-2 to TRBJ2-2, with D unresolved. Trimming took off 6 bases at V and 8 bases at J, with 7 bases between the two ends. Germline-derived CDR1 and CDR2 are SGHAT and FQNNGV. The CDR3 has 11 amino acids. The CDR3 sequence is CASRLEGELFF. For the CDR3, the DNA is TGTGCCAGCAGATTGGAGGGGGAGCTGTTTTTT.

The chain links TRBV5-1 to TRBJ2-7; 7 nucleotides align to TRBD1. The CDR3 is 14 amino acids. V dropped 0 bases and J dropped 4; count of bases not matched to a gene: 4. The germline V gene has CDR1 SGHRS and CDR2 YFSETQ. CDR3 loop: CASSLEGQRYEQYF. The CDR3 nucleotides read TGCGCCAGCAGCTTGGAGGGACAGAGATACGAGCAGTACTTC.

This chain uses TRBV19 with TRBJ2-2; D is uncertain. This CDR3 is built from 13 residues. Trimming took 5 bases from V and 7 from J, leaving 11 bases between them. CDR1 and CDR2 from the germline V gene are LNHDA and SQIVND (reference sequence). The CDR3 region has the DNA TGTGCCAGTAGTGTTAGCCCGGGCGGGGAGCTGTTTTTT. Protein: CASSVSPGGELFF.

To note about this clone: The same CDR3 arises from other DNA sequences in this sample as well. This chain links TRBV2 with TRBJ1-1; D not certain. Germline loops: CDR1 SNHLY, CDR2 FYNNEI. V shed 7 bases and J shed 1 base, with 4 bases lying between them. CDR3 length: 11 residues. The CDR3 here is CASTGNTEAFF. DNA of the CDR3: TGTGCCAGCACGGGGAACACTGAAGCTTTCTTT. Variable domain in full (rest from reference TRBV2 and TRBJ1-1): EPEVTQTPSHQVTQMGQEVILRCVPISNHLYFYWYRQILGQKVEFLVSFYNNEISEKSEIFDDQFSVERPDGSNFTLKIRSTKLEDSAMYFCASTGNTEAFFGQGTRLTVV.

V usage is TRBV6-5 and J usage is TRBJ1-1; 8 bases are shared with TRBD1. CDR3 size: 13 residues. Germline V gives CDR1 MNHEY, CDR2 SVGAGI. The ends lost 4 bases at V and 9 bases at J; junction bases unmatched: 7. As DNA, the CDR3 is TGTGCCAGCAGTTCAACTGGACAGGGCAAAGCTTTCTTT. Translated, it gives CASSSTGQGKAFF.